The rows below give T cell receptor beta chains drawn from one sample of a study of response to subunit inactivated influenza vaccine. TCRdb re-derived calls from the RT-PCR reads in MiXCR, one entry per CDR3 protein. The table shows hundreds of thousands of distinct CDR3 sequences, with more than 15% occurring only once. The source material was PBMCs from blood, sampled 11 to 12 days after vaccination. The receptor set was obtained from a man aged 45-65 years who received an inactivated influenza vaccine. Each CDR3 is given with its conserved first and last residue. Each record gives: J gene, D gene, clone size, V gene, CDR3 protein, CDR3 DNA. The D gene is left open where the match is weak. Not every row has a clone size; where given, it reads once, few, many or a size class.

j_gene: TRBJ1-5
d_gene: .
abundance: many
v_gene: TRBV28
CDR3aa: CASMEGGKKYQPQHF
CDR3nt: TGTGCCAGCATGGAGGGGGGGAAGAAGTATCAGCCCCAGCATTTT

j_gene: TRBJ2-2
d_gene: .
abundance: .
v_gene: TRBV5-6
CDR3aa: CASSSARAISTGELFF
CDR3nt: TGTGCCAGCAGTTCGGCGAGGGCTATAAGCACCGGGGAGCTGTTTTTT

j_gene: TRBJ2-5
d_gene: .
abundance: .
v_gene: TRBV11-2
CDR3aa: CASTKTRGAETQYF
CDR3nt: TGTGCCAGCACCAAGACGAGGGGGGCAGAGACCCAGTACTTC

j_gene: TRBJ2-3
d_gene: .
abundance: few
v_gene: TRBV6-1
CDR3aa: CASSLGAQGIITDTQYF
CDR3nt: TGTGCCAGCAGTCTAGGCGCGCAGGGAATCATCACAGATACGCAGTATTTT

j_gene: TRBJ2-3
d_gene: .
abundance: .
v_gene: TRBV4-2
CDR3aa: CASSQAWGGTDTQYF
CDR3nt: TGTGCCAGCAGCCAAGCCTGGGGAGGCACAGATACGCAGTATTTT

j_gene: TRBJ1-4
d_gene: TRBD1
abundance: few
v_gene: TRBV7-2
CDR3aa: CASSSNRGTNEKLFF
CDR3nt: TGTGCCAGCAGCTCCAACAGGGGAACTAATGAAAAACTGTTTTTT

j_gene: TRBJ2-1
d_gene: TRBD2
abundance: few
v_gene: TRBV7-2
CDR3aa: CASSLELAGDNEQFF
CDR3nt: TGTGCCAGCAGCTTAGAACTAGCGGGAGATAATGAGCAGTTCTTC

j_gene: TRBJ2-3
d_gene: .
abundance: many
v_gene: TRBV5-1
CDR3aa: CASSFPDATDTQYF
CDR3nt: TGCGCCAGCAGCTTCCCGGACGCCACAGATACGCAGTATTTT

j_gene: TRBJ2-7
d_gene: TRBD1
abundance: few
v_gene: TRBV10-2
CDR3aa: CASTSRTGSYEQYF
CDR3nt: TGCGCCAGCACCTCCAGGACAGGATCCTACGAGCAGTACTTC

j_gene: TRBJ2-7
d_gene: TRBD1
abundance: .
v_gene: TRBV9
CDR3aa: CASSAGQASSYEQYF
CDR3nt: TGTGCCAGCAGCGCGGGACAGGCGAGCTCCTACGAGCAGTACTTC

j_gene: TRBJ1-5
d_gene: .
abundance: .
v_gene: TRBV7-6
CDR3aa: CASSLEQGGVGNQPQHF
CDR3nt: TGTGCCAGCAGCTTAGAACAGGGTGGGGTCGGCAATCAGCCCCAGCATTTT

j_gene: TRBJ1-2
d_gene: .
abundance: few
v_gene: TRBV7-2
CDR3aa: CASSISFSYGYTF
CDR3nt: TGTGCCAGCAGCATAAGTTTCAGCTATGGCTACACCTTC

j_gene: TRBJ2-1
d_gene: .
abundance: .
v_gene: TRBV6-5
CDR3aa: CASSSYNNEQFF
CDR3nt: TGTGCCAGCAGTTCGTATAACAATGAGCAGTTCTTC

j_gene: TRBJ2-3
d_gene: TRBD2
abundance: .
v_gene: TRBV3-1
CDR3aa: CASSPLLAGFTDTQYF
CDR3nt: TGTGCCAGCAGCCCCCTTTTAGCGGGGTTCACAGATACGCAGTATTTT

j_gene: TRBJ1-2
d_gene: TRBD1
abundance: many
v_gene: TRBV5-1
CDR3aa: CASSLGQGHGYTF
CDR3nt: TGCGCCAGCAGCTTGGGACAGGGCCATGGCTACACCTTC

j_gene: TRBJ2-7
d_gene: TRBD1
abundance: few
v_gene: TRBV6-1
CDR3aa: CASRGDRGAYEQYF
CDR3nt: TGTGCCAGCAGAGGAGACAGGGGAGCCTACGAGCAGTACTTC

j_gene: TRBJ2-5
d_gene: TRBD1
abundance: few
v_gene: TRBV5-1
CDR3aa: CASSFTGTGGIETQYF
CDR3nt: TGCGCCAGCAGCTTTACCGGGACAGGGGGCATAGAGACCCAGTACTTC

j_gene: TRBJ2-2
d_gene: .
abundance: .
v_gene: TRBV29-1
CDR3aa: CSVSLRENTGELFF
CDR3nt: TGCAGCGTTAGTCTCAGGGAGAACACCGGGGAGCTGTTTTTT

j_gene: TRBJ2-7
d_gene: TRBD1
abundance: .
v_gene: TRBV12-3/TRBV12-4
CDR3aa: CASSSTGVAEQYF
CDR3nt: TGTGCCAGCAGTTCGACAGGGGTCGCCGAGCAGTACTTC

j_gene: TRBJ2-7
d_gene: .
abundance: .
v_gene: TRBV5-4
CDR3aa: CAIGLTSGEQYF
CDR3nt: TGTGCCATCGGCTTGACTAGTGGCGAGCAGTACTTC

j_gene: TRBJ2-7
d_gene: TRBD2
abundance: .
v_gene: TRBV29-1
CDR3aa: CSVEGGGYEQYF
CDR3nt: TGCAGCGTTGAAGGCGGGGGCTACGAGCAGTACTTC

j_gene: TRBJ1-5
d_gene: TRBD1
abundance: few
v_gene: TRBV6-1
CDR3aa: CASRVQGVFSQPQHF
CDR3nt: TGTGCCAGCAGAGTACAGGGGGTGTTCAGTCAGCCCCAGCATTTT

j_gene: TRBJ1-3
d_gene: .
abundance: .
v_gene: TRBV7-2
CDR3aa: CASSFAGGSGNTIYF
CDR3nt: TGTGCCAGCAGCTTCGCCGGTGGCTCTGGAAACACCATATATTTT

j_gene: TRBJ2-3
d_gene: TRBD1
abundance: few
v_gene: TRBV5-8
CDR3aa: CASRYGTGADTQYF
CDR3nt: TGTGCCAGCAGATACGGGACAGGGGCAGATACGCAGTATTTT

j_gene: TRBJ2-5
d_gene: TRBD2
abundance: few
v_gene: TRBV7-9
CDR3aa: CASSFILAGGQETQYF
CDR3nt: TGTGCCAGCAGCTTCATATTAGCGGGAGGGCAAGAGACCCAGTACTTC

j_gene: TRBJ2-3
d_gene: .
abundance: .
v_gene: TRBV7-3
CDR3aa: CASSLTTGTDTQYF
CDR3nt: TGTGCCAGCAGCTTAACGACAGGCACAGATACGCAGTATTTT

j_gene: TRBJ2-7
d_gene: TRBD1
abundance: few
v_gene: TRBV20-1
CDR3aa: CSARVDRGPTYEQYF
CDR3nt: TGCAGTGCTAGAGTGGACAGGGGCCCTACCTACGAGCAGTACTTC

j_gene: TRBJ2-5
d_gene: .
abundance: few
v_gene: TRBV6-2/TRBV6-3
CDR3aa: CASSSGLPGKETQYF
CDR3nt: TGTGCCAGCAGTTCGGGGCTCCCTGGTAAAGAGACCCAGTACTTC

j_gene: TRBJ1-2
d_gene: TRBD1
abundance: .
v_gene: TRBV9
CDR3aa: CASSVASHRGLYGYTF
CDR3nt: TGTGCCAGCAGCGTGGCGTCCCACAGGGGGCTCTATGGCTACACCTTC

j_gene: TRBJ2-5
d_gene: .
abundance: .
v_gene: TRBV2
CDR3aa: CASVWDLNRKTQYF
CDR3nt: TGTGCCAGCGTCTGGGACCTCAATAGGAAGACCCAGTACTTC

j_gene: TRBJ1-1
d_gene: .
abundance: .
v_gene: TRBV27
CDR3aa: CASREGVVNTEAFF
CDR3nt: TGTGCCAGCAGGGAAGGGGTAGTGAACACTGAAGCTTTCTTT

j_gene: TRBJ2-3
d_gene: TRBD2
abundance: few
v_gene: TRBV14
CDR3aa: CASSPPRGGRTDTQYF
CDR3nt: TGTGCCAGCAGCCCCCCTCGGGGCGGGAGGACAGATACGCAGTATTTT

j_gene: TRBJ2-3
d_gene: TRBD2
abundance: .
v_gene: TRBV20-1
CDR3aa: CSATPSSGPSTDTQYF
CDR3nt: TGCAGTGCCACACCCTCTAGCGGACCTAGCACAGATACGCAGTATTTT

j_gene: TRBJ1-5
d_gene: .
abundance: .
v_gene: TRBV6-1
CDR3aa: CASSERENQPQHF
CDR3nt: TGTGCCAGCAGTGAAAGAGAAAATCAGCCCCAGCATTTT

j_gene: TRBJ2-1
d_gene: .
abundance: .
v_gene: TRBV7-9
CDR3aa: CASVDGNNEQFF
CDR3nt: TGTGCCAGCGTGGACGGCAACAATGAGCAGTTCTTC

j_gene: TRBJ1-1
d_gene: TRBD1
abundance: .
v_gene: TRBV4-3
CDR3aa: CASSLWTGVNTEAFF
CDR3nt: TGCGCCAGCAGCCTCTGGACAGGGGTGAACACTGAAGCTTTCTTT

j_gene: TRBJ2-7
d_gene: TRBD1
abundance: .
v_gene: TRBV20-1
CDR3aa: CSAEGQGVYEQYF
CDR3nt: TGCAGTGCAGAGGGACAGGGCGTTTACGAGCAGTACTTC

j_gene: TRBJ1-2
d_gene: TRBD1
abundance: few
v_gene: TRBV20-1
CDR3aa: CSAPLTGAYGYTF
CDR3nt: TGCAGTGCTCCACTGACAGGGGCCTATGGCTACACCTTC

j_gene: TRBJ2-5
d_gene: TRBD1
abundance: .
v_gene: TRBV7-2
CDR3aa: CASSYSTGVETQYF
CDR3nt: TGTGCCAGCAGCTACTCGACAGGGGTCGAGACCCAGTACTTC

j_gene: TRBJ2-1
d_gene: .
abundance: .
v_gene: TRBV7-9
CDR3aa: CASSLTPHEQFF
CDR3nt: TGTGCCAGCAGCTTAACCCCGCATGAGCAGTTCTTC

j_gene: TRBJ2-7
d_gene: .
abundance: few
v_gene: TRBV15
CDR3aa: CATSRDFTGTYEQYF
CDR3nt: TGTGCCACCAGCAGAGATTTTACGGGGACCTACGAGCAGTACTTC

j_gene: TRBJ2-1
d_gene: TRBD2
abundance: many
v_gene: TRBV20-1
CDR3aa: CSARSGRALGNEQFF
CDR3nt: TGCAGTGCTAGGAGCGGGAGGGCCTTGGGCAATGAGCAGTTCTTC

j_gene: TRBJ2-7
d_gene: .
abundance: few
v_gene: TRBV20-1
CDR3aa: CSATVPATYEQYF
CDR3nt: TGCAGTGCAACCGTTCCAGCCACCTACGAGCAGTACTTC

j_gene: TRBJ1-5
d_gene: .
abundance: .
v_gene: TRBV28
CDR3aa: CASSLGEGMWQPQHF
CDR3nt: TGTGCCAGCAGTTTAGGTGAGGGAATGTGGCAGCCCCAGCATTTT

j_gene: TRBJ1-1
d_gene: .
abundance: .
v_gene: TRBV4-1
CDR3aa: CASSQTEIMNTEAFF
CDR3nt: TGCGCCAGCAGCCAGACAGAGATCATGAACACTGAAGCTTTCTTT